The next 16 T cell receptor beta chains were all read from a single sample in a study of blood T cell repertoires in COVID-19. Assay used: immunoSEQ multiplex PCR; TCRdb lists only in-frame clones, some missing. The table includes 200,000 to 300,000 clones, about 90% detected once. Sequenced material: PBMCs or T cells enriched from blood (not recorded which). Receptor source: a woman between 40 and 55 years old who had been exposed to COVID-19.

The chain joins TRBV6-5 to TRBJ2-1, with 9 positions matching TRBD2. J was trimmed by 6 bases and V by 3 bases; bases with no gene match: 9. CDR1 and CDR2 from the germline V gene are MNHEY and SVGAGI. The CDR3 runs 16 residues. CDR3 region: CASSYQGTSPLNEQFF. In DNA, the CDR3 is TGTGCCAGCAGTTATCAAGGGACTAGCCCCCTCAATGAGCAGTTCTTC.

The chain employs TRBV18 and TRBJ1-1, with TRBD1 matching over 9 bases. Trimming took 4 bases from V and 3 from J; bases not matched to a gene: 6. The length of the CDR3 is 15 residues. Per germline, CDR1 KGHSH and CDR2 LQKENI. The CDR3, as DNA: TGTGCCAGCTCACGGGACAGGGATCGGTACACTGAAGCTTTCTTT. It specifies CASSRDRDRYTEAFF.

This chain uses TRBV4-3 with TRBJ2-6; D perhaps matches TRBD1 (6 bases). In germline, CDR1 is LGHNA, CDR2 YSLEER. The CDR3 contains 16 residues. Trimming pared 0 bases from V and 2 bases from J, leaving 8 bases between. The DNA of the CDR3 is TGCGCCAGCAGCCAAGAAGGGGGAACTGGGGCCAACGTCCTGACTTTC. This sequence encodes CASSQEGGTGANVLTF.

This chain uses TRBV27 with TRBJ2-7; 9 bases are a match to TRBD1. Germline V gene lookup returns CDR1 MNHEY and CDR2 SMNVEV (reference sequence). J gave up 3 bases and V 5 bases, and 11 bases lay outside the gene matches. This CDR3 has 16 amino acids. CDR3 coding DNA: TGTGCCAGCAGTACGGCTACAGGGGGCCTTAGCTACGAGCAGTACTTC. It is translated as CASSTATGGLSYEQYF.

The chain joins TRBV27 to TRBJ1-3; D not certain. Germline V gene sequence: CDR1 MNHEY, CDR2 SMNVEV (reference sequence). V was clipped by 6 bases and J by 4 bases, with 13 bases between them. CDR3 length: 14 residues. CDR3 amino acids: CASRAGIGGNTIYF. The CDR3 coding sequence is TGTGCCAGCAGGGCAGGCATTGGGGGAAACACCATATATTTT.

J is TRBJ1-1 and V is TRBV18; a possible D gene is TRBD1 (5 bases). V lost 4 bases and J 2 bases, leaving 17 bases between the germline ends. The CDR3 covers 16 residues. Germline CDR1 is KGHSH and CDR2 is LQKENI. Here the CDR3 reads CASSLAMGRTNTEAFF. The CDR3 region has the DNA TGTGCCAGCTCACTGGCAATGGGCAGGACAAACACTGAAGCTTTCTTT.

The chain employs TRBV19 and TRBJ1-2, with a weak D call TRBD1 (5 bases). V lost 11 bases to trimming and J lost 8 bases, with 18 bases between them. The CDR3 has 12 residues. CDR1 is LNHDA, CDR2 SQIVND, per germline (reference sequence). The CDR3 reads CASTKAGTGYTF. DNA for the CDR3: TGTGCCTCGACCAAAGCGGGGACGGGCTACACCTTC. Looking up the rest from reference TRBV19 and TRBJ1-2 gives the full variable domain: DGGITQSPKYLFRKEGQNVTLSCEQNLNHDAMYWYRQDPGQGLRLIYYSQIVNDFQKGDIAEGYSVSREKKESFPLTVTSAQKNPTAFYLCASTKAGTGYTFGSGTRLTVV.

The chain combines TRBV19 with TRBJ1-6; 7 nucleotides agree with TRBD1. Germline CDR1 and CDR2: LNHDA and SQIVND (reference sequence). The CDR3 length is 18 residues. With 3 bases clipped from V and 0 bases from J, the junction kept 8 bases outside the gene matches. As DNA, the CDR3 is TGTGCCAGTAGTATCCGACAGGGCCCAAGCTCCTATAATTCACCCCTCCACTTT. This encodes CASSIRQGPSSYNSPLHF.

This clone came up once. V usage is TRBV7-6 and J usage is TRBJ2-3; D is ambiguous. This CDR3 region has 14 residues. Looked up from germline, CDR1 is SGHVS and CDR2 is FNYEAQ. V lost 1 base, J lost 8 bases, and 13 bases lay in between. The CDR3 spells CASSLETPPGTQYF. In DNA form, the CDR3 reads TGTGCCAGCAGCTTAGAAACCCCCCCGGGTACGCAGTATTTT.

This clone was seen a handful of times. The chain combines TRBV7-2 with TRBJ1-2; a possible D gene is TRBD1 (5 bases). This CDR3 region has 14 residues. Trimming took 5 bases from V and 8 from J, leaving 18 bases between them. CDR1 is SGHTA and CDR2 is FQGNSA in the germline V gene. In nucleotides, the CDR3 is TGTGCCAGCAGCGAACAGGTTCCGCGCAAGGGCTACACCTTC. The encoded protein is CASSEQVPRKGYTF.

The chain uses TRBV11-2 and TRBJ2-7; D not resolved. V lost 6 bases and J 0 bases, leaving 12 bases between the germline ends. The length of the CDR3 is 14 residues. Germline V gene sequence: CDR1 SGHAT, CDR2 FQNNGV. The CDR3 loop is CASRSWASSYEQYF. DNA of the CDR3: TGTGCCAGCAGGAGTTGGGCGAGCTCCTACGAGCAGTACTTC. The complete variable domain, with remaining parts taken from reference TRBV11-2 and TRBJ2-7, reads EAGVAQSPRYKIIEKRQSVAFWCNPISGHATLYWYQQILGQGPKLLIQFQNNGVVDDSQLPKDRFSAERLKGVDSTLKIQPAKLEDSAVYLCASRSWASSYEQYFGPGTRLTVT.

The chain uses TRBV15 and TRBJ1-5; 10 bases map to TRBD1. Germline V gene sequence: CDR1 LNHNV, CDR2 YYDKDF (reference sequence). The CDR3 contains 17 residues. The V segment lost 6 bases and the J segment 5 bases; nucleotides outside the gene matches: 13. CDR3 sequence reads: CATRGNWDRGIYQPQHF. For the CDR3, the DNA is TGTGCCACCAGGGGTAATTGGGACAGGGGCATCTATCAGCCCCAGCATTTT.

The chain employs TRBV7-8 and TRBJ1-6, with TRBD1 matching over 9 bases. There are 16 residues in the CDR3. Germline V gene sequence: CDR1 SGHVS, CDR2 FQNEAQ. With 2 bases clipped from V and 10 bases from J, the junction kept 9 bases outside the gene matches. CDR3 sequence: CASSLRTGDRNSPLHF. The CDR3 nucleotides read TGTGCCAGCAGCTTACGGACAGGGGATAGGAACTCACCCCTCCACTTT. Complete variable domain (other parts from reference TRBV7-8 and TRBJ1-6): GAGVSQSPRYKVAKRGQDVALRCDPISGHVSLFWYQQALGQGPEFLTYFQNEAQLDKSGLPSDRFFAERPEGSVSTLKIQRTQQEDSAVYLCASSLRTGDRNSPLHFGNGTRLTVT.

The chain recombines TRBV7-9 with TRBJ2-1; D possibly corresponds to TRBD2 (5 bases). Germline V gene sequence: CDR1 SEHNR, CDR2 FQNEAQ (reference sequence). This CDR3 region has 13 residues. Trimming pared 5 bases from V and 3 bases from J, leaving 8 bases between. The CDR3 here is CASSADFYNEQFF. CDR3 bases: TGTGCCAGCAGCGCGGACTTCTACAATGAGCAGTTCTTC.

The chain couples TRBV28 to TRBJ2-1; TRBD2 aligns across 8 bases. Germline lookup yields CDR1 MDHEN and CDR2 SYDVKM. The CDR3 runs 14 residues. Trimming removed 5 bases from V and 9 bases from J; junction bases left unmatched: 9. The CDR3 sequence is CASSPGGLLVEQFF. CDR3 bases: TGTGCCAGCAGTCCGGGAGGGCTTTTAGTTGAGCAGTTCTTC.

The rearrangement uses TRBV6-6 and TRBJ1-3; a possible D gene is TRBD1 (5 bases). Trimming stripped 2 bases from V and 4 bases from J, with 9 bases between. CDR3 length equals 14 residues. The germline V gene encodes CDR1 MNHNY and CDR2 SVGAGI (reference sequence). CDR3 nucleotide sequence: TGTGCCAGCAGTTACGGTAGACAGGGAAACACCATATATTTT. This gives the protein CASSYGRQGNTIYF.